A single sample is the source of the 25 T cell receptor beta chains below, sequenced in a study of vaccination and CD4 T cells after COVID-19. Described treatment: approximately nine-day PBMC culture with coronavirus spike peptide pools or control peptides (ViraFEST assay). Unexposed donor CD4+ T cells predated the COVID-19 pandemic, collected 2011-2018. With the Oncomine TCR Beta short-read assay, DNA from cultured CD4+ T cells was sequenced. TCRdb fed the PCR reads into MiXCR, producing one record per CDR3 protein. The data contain approximately 6,700 distinct CDR3 sequences, 50% of them singletons. These TCRs' antigens remain unknown. The sequencing input was CD4+ T cells from blood, cultured in vitro. These receptors were collected from a human donor in good health.

The chain uses TRBV10-3 and TRBJ2-5, with 8 bases that match TRBD2. The V and J ends lost 5 bases and 4 bases, in that order; junction bases with no gene match: 6. The CDR3 is 14 amino acids. Germline lookup yields CDR1 ENHRY and CDR2 SYGVKD. CDR3 protein: CAISSGGAAETQYF. CDR3 DNA: TGTGCCATCAGTTCCGGGGGGGCCGCAGAGACCCAGTACTTC.

This chain links TRBV20-1 with TRBJ1-4, with D hard to call. V lost 3 bases to trimming and J lost 7 bases, with 6 bases between them. This CDR3 has 11 amino acids. The germline V gene has CDR1 DFQATT and CDR2 SNEGSKA (reference sequence). The CDR3 DNA is TGCAGTGCTAGCGTCGGTGAAAAACTGTTTTTT. Amino acids: CSASVGEKLFF.

This clonotype was detected only a few times. The chain couples TRBV19 to TRBJ1-2; no reliable D call. Trimming took off 6 bases at V and 4 bases at J, with 12 bases between the two ends. The germline gives CDR1 LNHDA, CDR2 SQIVND (reference sequence). This CDR3 comprises 13 residues. CDR3 loop: CASREDGSYGYTF. The DNA of the CDR3 is TGTGCCAGTAGGGAGGACGGATCCTATGGCTACACCTTC.

The J gene is TRBJ1-1, the V gene TRBV6-5, with unresolved D. Looked up from germline, CDR1 is MNHEY and CDR2 is SVGAGI. The CDR3 length is 13 residues. The V end was cut by 4 bases, the J end by 1 base, with 7 bases between. CDR3 nucleotide sequence: TGTGCCAGCAGTTCCGCCCAGAACACTGAAGCTTTCTTT. Translating gives CASSSAQNTEAFF.

This clonotype was observed a few times. The V gene is TRBV12-3 or TRBV12-4, the J gene TRBJ1-2; 10 bases are shared with TRBD1. V lost 4 bases, J lost 3 bases, and 2 bases stayed unmatched. The CDR3 contains 14 residues. CDR3 region: CASSWDRGDYGYTF. Written as DNA, the CDR3 is TGTGCCAGCAGTTGGGACAGGGGTGACTATGGCTACACCTTC.

The rearrangement uses TRBV7-9 and TRBJ2-3; 7 bases are shared with TRBD2. The CDR3 length is 16 residues. From germline, CDR1 is SEHNR and CDR2 FQNEAQ (reference sequence). V lost 5 bases to trimming and J lost 6 bases; unmatched junction nucleotides: 14. This CDR3 reads CASSLAGRRGRDTQYF. DNA for the CDR3: TGTGCCAGCAGCCTGGCGGGCAGGCGGGGGAGGGATACGCAGTATTTT.

V gene TRBV11-2 combines with J gene TRBJ2-5; TRBD2 aligns across 10 bases. Germline lookup yields CDR1 SGHAT and CDR2 FQNNGV. The V segment lost 1 base and the J segment 6 bases; nucleotides outside the gene matches: 8. This CDR3 is built from 16 residues. This CDR3 reads CASSLGGAGGVKTQYF. In DNA form, the CDR3 reads TGTGCCAGCAGCTTAGGAGGAGCGGGGGGGGTAAAGACCCAGTACTTC.

The V and J genes are TRBV5-1 and TRBJ2-7; D tentatively fits TRBD1 or TRBD2 (5 bases each). This CDR3 is built from 14 residues. Trimming removed 5 bases from V and 2 bases from J, with 14 bases in between. CDR1 is SGHRS and CDR2 is YFSETQ in the germline V gene. The CDR3 spells CASSSGTDPYEQYF. The CDR3 nucleotides read TGCGCCAGCAGTTCCGGGACGGATCCCTACGAGCAGTACTTC.

CDR3 nucleotide sequence: TGTGCCAGCAGTTTCGGTCAGAAAGCTTTCTTT. This encodes CASSFGQKAFF. J is TRBJ1-1 and V is TRBV27; D gene ambiguous. The V gene lost 3 bases and the J gene lost 9 bases, with 8 bases spanning the gap. CDR1 MNHEY and CDR2 SMNVEV come from the germline V gene (reference sequence). CDR3 length equals 11 residues.

This clonotype was detected only a few times. This chain links TRBV27 with TRBJ1-5; 11 bases are a match to TRBD1. Germline trimming cut 6 bases from V and 3 bases from J; bases unmatched to any gene: 4. The V gene's germline CDR1 is MNHEY and CDR2 SMNVEV (reference sequence). CDR3 length equals 15 residues. CDR3 residues: CASSQGQGVNQPQHF. The DNA for the CDR3 is TGTGCCAGCAGCCAGGGACAGGGGGTCAATCAGCCCCAGCATTTT.

This clonotype was detected only a few times. The rearrangement joins TRBV7-9 to TRBJ2-1; 8 nucleotides align to TRBD2. The V gene's germline CDR1 is SEHNR and CDR2 FQNEAQ (reference sequence). The CDR3 has 17 amino acids. V was clipped by 4 bases and J by 5 bases; unmatched bases: 13. CDR3: CASSSLFRAGDHNEQFF. In DNA form, the CDR3 reads TGTGCCAGCAGCTCCCTCTTTCGAGCGGGGGACCACAATGAGCAGTTCTTC.

This rearrangement joins TRBV18 to TRBJ1-1, with 8 nucleotides matching TRBD1. The V gene's germline CDR1 is KGHSH and CDR2 LQKENI. Trimming cost V 1 base and J 1 base; bases outside gene matches: 14. There are 19 residues in the CDR3. CDR3 in amino acids: CASSPRYRDRSRPNTEAFF. CDR3 coding DNA: TGTGCCAGCTCACCACGTTACCGGGACAGGTCCCGTCCGAACACTGAAGCTTTCTTT.

The table lists this clonotype with a few counts. CDR3 bases: TGTGCCACCAGTGCACCTGGACAGGGAACAGATACGCAGTATTTT. Its translation is CATSAPGQGTDTQYF. The chain couples TRBV24-1 to TRBJ2-3; 8 bases are a match to TRBD1. Germline CDR1 is KGHDR and CDR2 is SFDVKD. The V and J ends lost 5 bases and 3 bases, in that order; junction bases with no gene match: 6. The CDR3 spans 15 residues.

A few counts support this clonotype. This sequence joins TRBV2 and TRBJ2-1; D is unresolved. The CDR3 totals 13 residues. V lost 3 bases, J lost 10 bases, and 13 bases lay in between. Germline V CDR1 and CDR2: SNHLY, FYNNEI. DNA of the CDR3: TGTGCCAGCAGTGAGGGGATGGTAGTCGAGCAGTTCTTC. The encoded protein is CASSEGMVVEQFF.

This clonotype was seen a single time. The chain employs TRBV30 and TRBJ2-3, with 10 bases aligning to TRBD2. The CDR3 extends over 20 amino acids. V lost 0 bases to trimming and J lost 0 bases; unmatched junction nucleotides: 15. Germline V lookup: CDR1 GTSNPN, CDR2 SVGIG (reference sequence). This CDR3 is CAWSVGVAGGPNLSTDTQYF. CDR3 bases: TGTGCCTGGAGTGTAGGGGTAGCGGGGGGCCCTAATCTTAGCACAGATACGCAGTATTTT.

The chain has TRBV12-3 or TRBV12-4 and TRBJ2-5, with D tentatively TRBD2 (5 bases). Deletions cut 3 bases from V and 9 bases from J, with 14 bases between. The CDR3 is 13 residues long. The CDR3 nucleotides are TGTGCCAGCAGTTTGGGAGAGCCGAGGGCCCAGTACTTC. Its translation is CASSLGEPRAQYF.

This chain uses TRBV20-1 with TRBJ1-3; D unresolved. The germline V and J ends were trimmed by 5 bases and 2 bases, with 10 bases remaining between them. The germline V gene encodes CDR1 DFQATT and CDR2 SNEGSKA (reference sequence). The CDR3 loop spans 13 amino acids. CDR3 sequence reads: CSAPLPAGNTIYF. For the CDR3, the DNA is TGCAGTGCTCCCCTTCCGGCTGGAAACACCATATATTTT.

The chain links TRBV11-1 to TRBJ2-3; D not certain. The V end was cut by 4 bases, the J end by 6 bases, with 8 bases between. CDR1 SGHAT and CDR2 FQDESV come from the germline V gene (reference sequence). CDR3 length: 12 amino acids. The DNA of the CDR3 is TGTGCCAGCAGCTCGGGCTGGGATACGCAGTATTTT. It specifies CASSSGWDTQYF. Together with reference TRBV11-1 and TRBJ2-3, the CDR3 gives the full variable domain: EAEVAQSPRYKITEKSQAVAFWCDPISGHATLYWYRQILGQGPELLVQFQDESVVDDSQLPKDRFSAERLKGVDSTLKIQPAELGDSAMYLCASSSGWDTQYFGPGTRLTVL.

V usage is TRBV7-9 and J usage is TRBJ1-3; D is unclear. Trimming cost V 1 base and J 9 bases, with 7 bases left between them. Germline lookup yields CDR1 SEHNR and CDR2 FQNEAQ (reference sequence). The CDR3 is 12 amino acids. In DNA, the CDR3 is TGTGCCAGCAGCTTAGAGGAGAGCACCATATATTTT. Translated, it gives CASSLEESTIYF.

The chain employs TRBV5-4 and TRBJ2-1, with TRBD2 matching over 12 bases. Per germline, CDR1 SGHNT and CDR2 YYREEE (reference sequence). After removal of 4 bases from V and 4 bases from J, the junction contained 6 bases not matched to a gene. The CDR3 has 16 amino acids. This CDR3 reads CASSATSGGQYNEQFF. Here the CDR3 DNA reads TGTGCCAGCAGCGCGACTAGCGGGGGCCAATACAATGAGCAGTTCTTC. Drawing the rest from reference TRBV5-4 and TRBJ2-1, the complete variable domain is ETGVTQSPTHLIKTRGQQVTLRCSSQSGHNTVSWYQQALGQGPQFIFQYYREEENGRGNFPPRFSGLQFPNYSSELNVNALELDDSALYLCASSATSGGQYNEQFFGPGTRLTVL.

The rearrangement links TRBV6-1 to TRBJ1-5; TRBD1 is a possible D gene (5 bases). The germline V gene encodes CDR1 MNHNS and CDR2 SASEGT. The CDR3 extends over 16 amino acids. V lost 6 bases, J lost 0 bases, and 15 bases lay in between. The CDR3, as DNA: TGTGCCAGCAGCAATACACGACAGAATAGCAATCAGCCCCAGCATTTT. It specifies CASSNTRQNSNQPQHF.

The rearrangement uses TRBV7-3 and TRBJ2-3; 10 bases fit TRBD2. Germline trimming cut 5 bases from V and 0 bases from J; bases unmatched to any gene: 5. CDR3 length: 16 amino acids. Germline values: CDR1 SGHTA, CDR2 FQGTGA. The CDR3 DNA sequence: TGTGCCAGCAGCCCTTCTAGCGGGGGAAGCACAGATACGCAGTATTTT. Its translation is CASSPSSGGSTDTQYF.

There are a few counts of this clonotype. The CDR3 DNA is TGCAGTGCTAGAGAGAACCGGGCCACAGGAGGGGAGCTGTTTTTT. Its translation: CSARENRATGGELFF. The chain combines TRBV20-1 with TRBJ2-2, with D possibly matching TRBD1 (5 bases). The germline gives CDR1 DFQATT, CDR2 SNEGSKA (reference sequence). V lost 0 bases, J lost 8 bases, and 16 bases lay in between. This CDR3 comprises 15 residues.

J is TRBJ1-1 and V is TRBV5-1; D uncertain. The V end lost 2 bases, the J end lost 0 bases, and 8 bases lay between the germline ends. Germline V gives CDR1 SGHRS, CDR2 YFSETQ. The CDR3 runs to 14 residues. CDR3 sequence: CASSFLHLNTEAFF. The CDR3 DNA follows: TGCGCCAGCAGCTTTCTACACCTGAACACTGAAGCTTTCTTT.

The chain recombines TRBV6-5 with TRBJ1-2; no reliable D call. V was clipped by 0 bases and J by 2 bases, with 7 bases between them. The CDR3 loop spans 14 amino acids. The V gene's germline CDR1 is MNHEY and CDR2 SVGAGI. The CDR3 DNA reads TGTGCCAGCAGTTACTCGAAGGGCAACTATGGCTACACCTTC. Its protein product is CASSYSKGNYGYTF.